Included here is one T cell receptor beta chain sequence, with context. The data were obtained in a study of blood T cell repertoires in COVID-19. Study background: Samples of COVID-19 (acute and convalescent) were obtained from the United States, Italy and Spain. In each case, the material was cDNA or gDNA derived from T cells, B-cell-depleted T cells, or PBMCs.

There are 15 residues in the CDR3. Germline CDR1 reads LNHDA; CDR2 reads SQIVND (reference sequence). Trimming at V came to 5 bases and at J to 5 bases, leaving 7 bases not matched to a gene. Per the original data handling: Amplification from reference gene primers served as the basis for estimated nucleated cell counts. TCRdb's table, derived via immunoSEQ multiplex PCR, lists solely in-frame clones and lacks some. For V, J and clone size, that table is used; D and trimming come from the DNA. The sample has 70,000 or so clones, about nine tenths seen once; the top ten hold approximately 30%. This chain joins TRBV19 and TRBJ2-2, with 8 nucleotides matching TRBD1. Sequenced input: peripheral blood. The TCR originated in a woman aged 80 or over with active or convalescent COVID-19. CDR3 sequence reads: CASSLGQGNTGELFF. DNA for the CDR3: TGTGCCAGTAGTTTAGGACAGGGAAATACCGGGGAGCTGTTTTTT.